This entry lists 28 T cell receptor beta chains sequenced from one sample in a study of CD8 T cells in Susac syndrome. An input of about 0.5 to 1 ug of RNA was subjected to reverse transcription using random hexamers. Each CDR3 protein gets one entry after TCRdb re-called the immunoSEQ multiplex PCR reads with MiXCR. This table holds some 110,000 distinct CDR3 sequences, around 94% found once. The sequencing input was CD8+ T cells from PBMCs. These receptors all stem from a human donor with Susac syndrome.

The V and J genes are TRBV7-9 and TRBJ2-5; D perhaps matches TRBD2 (6 bases). CDR3 length: 17 residues. V was trimmed by 5 bases and J by 2 bases, leaving 21 bases between them. CDR1 is SEHNR and CDR2 is FQNEAQ in the germline V gene (reference sequence). The CDR3 region is CASSTGLIPIFQETQYF. The CDR3 region has the DNA TGTGCCAGCAGCACGGGACTCATACCCATCTTTCAAGAGACCCAGTACTTC.

This clonotype was seen once. CDR3 DNA sequence: TGCAGCGTTGACAGGGGGCTAGGGGTGTCGGGAGAGCAGTACTTC. Translation gives CSVDRGLGVSGEQYF. This chain uses TRBV29-1 with TRBJ2-7; TRBD1 aligns across 8 bases. Germline trimming cut 3 bases from V and 7 bases from J; bases unmatched to any gene: 14. Germline values: CDR1 SQVTM, CDR2 ANQGSEA. This CDR3 contains 15 residues.

The table lists this clonotype with a count of one. The J gene is TRBJ2-1, the V gene TRBV29-1, with TRBD1 as a possible D gene (6 bases). The germline V and J ends were trimmed by 2 bases and 0 bases, with 17 bases remaining between them. Germline V gene lookup returns CDR1 SQVTM and CDR2 ANQGSEA. The CDR3 has 17 amino acids. CDR3 protein: CSVESRTEIISYNEQFF. DNA for the CDR3: TGCAGCGTTGAAAGTCGGACAGAAATAATCTCCTACAATGAGCAGTTCTTC.

V is TRBV15 and J is TRBJ1-4; 7 bases are a match to TRBD1. Germline CDR1 reads LNHNV; CDR2 reads YYDKDF (reference sequence). The CDR3 loop spans 15 amino acids. V was clipped by 4 bases and J by 0 bases; unmatched bases: 2. CDR3 loop: CATSKGTATNEKLFF. The CDR3 nucleotides are TGTGCCACCAGCAAAGGGACAGCAACTAATGAAAAACTGTTTTTT.

This clonotype is a singleton in its sample. J is TRBJ2-7 and V is TRBV6-5, with 8 bases matching TRBD1. CDR3 length: 14 amino acids. CDR1 and CDR2 (germline): MNHEY, SVGAGI. Trimming removed 4 bases from V and 4 bases from J; junction bases left unmatched: 6. CDR3 loop: CASSSGQVRYEQYF. Here the CDR3 DNA reads TGTGCCAGCAGTTCGGGACAGGTTCGGTACGAGCAGTACTTC.

This sequence joins TRBV11-2 and TRBJ2-7; D tentatively fits TRBD1 or TRBD2 (5 bases each). Between the trimmed V and J ends, which lost 2 bases and 3 bases, there was a span of 20 bases. The germline gives CDR1 SGHAT, CDR2 FQNNGV. The CDR3 is 17 amino acids. The CDR3 DNA follows: TGTGCCAGCAGCTTAACGATCCCGGGACCCGGAGACTACGAGCAGTACTTC. It translates to CASSLTIPGPGDYEQYF.

The V call is TRBV7-9, the J call TRBJ1-2; perhaps TRBD1 as D (6 bases). The CDR3 covers 14 residues. V lost 1 base, J lost 4 bases, and 10 bases lay in between. The germline V gene encodes CDR1 SEHNR and CDR2 FQNEAQ (reference sequence). The CDR3 DNA is TGTGCCAGCAGCTTAGTGGGGGGCGTCTATGGCTACACCTTC. It yields the protein CASSLVGGVYGYTF.

This clonotype showed up just a few times. The V call is TRBV18, the J call TRBJ2-7, with TRBD2 as a possible D gene (5 bases). This CDR3 is built from 12 residues. Trimming left V 2 bases short and J 6 bases short, with 8 bases between. The germline gives CDR1 KGHSH, CDR2 LQKENI. Written as DNA, the CDR3 is TGTGCCAGCTCACCAACCGGAGGCGAGCAGTACTTC. It translates to CASSPTGGEQYF.

This clonotype has only one observation. The chain has TRBV29-1 and TRBJ2-1, with D perhaps TRBD2 (6 bases). Trimming left V 4 bases short and J 6 bases short, with 19 bases between. Germline V gene lookup returns CDR1 SQVTM and CDR2 ANQGSEA. The CDR3 extends over 15 amino acids. For the CDR3, the DNA is TGCAGCGTTGGCCCAGGCCGGCTAGCGAGCAATGAGCAGTTCTTC. Its translation: CSVGPGRLASNEQFF.

This chain uses TRBV5-1 with TRBJ2-5, with a weak D call TRBD2 (6 bases). This CDR3 contains 15 residues. Trimming took 4 bases from V and 7 from J, leaving 20 bases between them. Germline V gene sequence: CDR1 SGHRS, CDR2 YFSETQ. This CDR3 is CASSQRGASFGTQYF. For the CDR3, the DNA is TGCGCCAGCAGCCAGCGCGGGGCTAGCTTTGGGACCCAGTACTTC. The variable domain in full, completed from reference TRBV5-1 and TRBJ2-5, reads KAGVTQTPRYLIKTRGQQVTLSCSPISGHRSVSWYQQTPGQGLQFLFEYFSETQRNKGNFPGRFSGRQFSNSRSEMNVSTLELGDSALYLCASSQRGASFGTQYFGPGTRLLVL.

The chain combines TRBV13 with TRBJ1-2; TRBD1 matches at 8 bases. The germline V gene encodes CDR1 PRHDT and CDR2 FYEKMQ (reference sequence). J gave up 8 bases and V 5 bases, and 10 bases lay outside the gene matches. This CDR3 is 14 amino acids long. The CDR3 protein is CASSPGQGLEGYTF. CDR3 bases: TGTGCCAGCAGCCCCGGACAGGGACTGGAAGGCTACACCTTC.

The genes are TRBV9 and TRBJ2-5, with D tentatively TRBD1 or TRBD2 (7 bases each). Germline CDR1 and CDR2: SGDLS and YYNGEE. The CDR3 covers 14 residues. V gave up 0 bases and J gave up 3 bases, with 9 bases separating them. In DNA, the CDR3 is TGTGCCAGCAGCGTAGCAGGGGGGGAAGAGACCCAGTACTTC. Its translation is CASSVAGGEETQYF.

The V gene is TRBV12-3 or TRBV12-4, the J gene TRBJ2-4, with TRBD1 as a possible D gene (5 bases). The V end was cut by 3 bases, the J end by 0 bases, with 15 bases between. The CDR3 is made up of 17 amino acids. CDR3 protein: CASSFWGGTLAKNIQYF. As DNA, the CDR3 is TGTGCCAGCAGTTTCTGGGGCGGAACACTAGCCAAAAACATTCAGTACTTC.

This rearrangement joins TRBV12-3 or TRBV12-4 to TRBJ1-2; 7 bases are a match to TRBD1. Losses at the gene ends were 8 bases for V and 8 bases for J; bases not matched to a gene: 8. This CDR3 spans 12 amino acids. CDR3 region: CASLQGQGGYTF. CDR3 DNA: TGTGCCAGCCTACAGGGGCAAGGGGGCTACACCTTC.

This clonotype was observed a single time. CDR3 in DNA: TGTGCCAGCAGCCAAGACTCCTTTAGCGGTGGCTACACCTTC. Its translation: CASSQDSFSGGYTF. The chain is built from TRBV3-1 and TRBJ1-2; D is undetermined. The CDR3 is 14 residues long. V lost 0 bases and J lost 7, with 12 bases in between. The germline gives CDR1 LGHDT, CDR2 YNNKEL (reference sequence).

The V gene is TRBV7-8, the J gene TRBJ2-3; TRBD1 or TRBD2 may be the D gene (6 bases each). The CDR3 runs to 16 residues. CDR1 is SGHVS and CDR2 is FQNEAQ in the germline V gene. V gave up 5 bases and J gave up 1 base, with 16 bases separating them. In nucleotides, the CDR3 is TGTGCCAGCAGCCAATACGGGGGCGCTGGCACAGATACGCAGTATTTT. Protein product: CASSQYGGAGTDTQYF.

The chain employs TRBV29-1 and TRBJ2-7; 8 nucleotides align to TRBD2. This CDR3 contains 13 residues. The V gene's germline CDR1 is SQVTM and CDR2 ANQGSEA. V dropped 4 bases and J dropped 3; count of bases not matched to a gene: 5. The CDR3 sequence: CSVGGGNNYEQYF. The CDR3, as DNA: TGCAGCGTTGGCGGGGGGAATAACTACGAGCAGTACTTC.

The V gene is TRBV7-9, the J gene TRBJ1-2; TRBD1 might be the D (6 bases). The ends were cut back, 3 bases at V and 3 bases at J, with 14 bases in the middle. CDR1 and CDR2 (germline): SEHNR, FQNEAQ (reference sequence). CDR3 length: 15 amino acids. DNA for the CDR3: TGTGCCAGCAGCTTGGTGACAGGACCCCACTATGGCTACACCTTC. Translation gives CASSLVTGPHYGYTF.

This chain links TRBV30 with TRBJ2-7; possible D gene TRBD2, 6 bases. CDR1 and CDR2 from the germline V gene are GTSNPN and SVGIG (reference sequence). This CDR3 region has 14 residues. Trimming took 2 bases from V and 1 from J, leaving 12 bases between them. This chain's CDR3 is CAWSREDWSYEQYF. For the CDR3, the DNA is TGTGCCTGGAGTAGGGAGGATTGGTCCTACGAGCAGTACTTC.

V gene TRBV20-1 combines with J gene TRBJ2-7; TRBD2 is a possible D gene (6 bases). The CDR3 totals 14 residues. Germline assignment: CDR1 DFQATT and CDR2 SNEGSKA (reference sequence). Trimming pared 0 bases from V and 2 bases from J, leaving 11 bases between. CDR3 amino acids: CSARDGTQPYEQYF. The CDR3 nucleotides are TGCAGTGCTAGAGATGGGACTCAACCCTACGAGCAGTACTTC.

The rearrangement links TRBV10-2 to TRBJ1-3; a weak D match, TRBD1 (5 bases). The V gene's germline CDR1 is WSHSY and CDR2 SAAADI. Trimming stripped 6 bases from V and 1 base from J, with 13 bases between. The CDR3 contains 15 residues. The CDR3 spells CASSSAGISGNTIYF. CDR3 DNA: TGCGCCAGCAGCTCAGCAGGGATTTCTGGAAACACCATATATTTT.

The rearrangement links TRBV12-3 or TRBV12-4 to TRBJ2-1; 7 bases are shared with TRBD1. V lost 1 base, J lost 3 bases, and 6 bases stayed unmatched. CDR3 length equals 16 residues. The CDR3 reads CASSLGTGEIYNEQFF. The CDR3 DNA follows: TGTGCCAGCAGTTTAGGGACAGGCGAAATCTACAATGAGCAGTTCTTC.

This chain connects TRBV2 to TRBJ2-7; TRBD1 matches 7 bases. CDR1 and CDR2 (germline): SNHLY, FYNNEI. CDR3 length: 15 residues. V shed 6 bases, J shed 5 bases, and the junction held 13 bases outside the gene matches. The CDR3: CASRTGTVMYDEQYF. The CDR3 DNA sequence: TGTGCCAGCAGGACCGGGACAGTTATGTACGACGAGCAGTACTTC.

The chain combines TRBV28 with TRBJ2-1; D remains unclear. Germline CDR1 reads MDHEN; CDR2 reads SYDVKM. V lost 5 bases and J lost 5, with 4 bases in between. This CDR3 has 11 residues. The chain's CDR3 is CASSGDNEQFF. CDR3 DNA: TGTGCCAGCAGTGGAGACAATGAGCAGTTCTTC.

The chain employs TRBV5-4 and TRBJ2-3, with 8 positions matching TRBD2. Germline assignment: CDR1 SGHNT and CDR2 YYREEE (reference sequence). This CDR3 spans 15 amino acids. V lost 6 bases to trimming and J lost 2 bases; unmatched junction nucleotides: 8. The CDR3 nucleotides read TGTGCCAGCACCCCGAGCGGGGGCTACACAGATACGCAGTATTTT. Protein sequence: CASTPSGGYTDTQYF.

This clonotype showed up just once. This chain uses TRBV5-1 with TRBJ1-2, with D maybe TRBD1 (6 bases). Germline lookup yields CDR1 SGHRS and CDR2 YFSETQ. The V end lost 9 bases, the J end lost 8 bases, and 14 bases lay between the germline ends. The CDR3 has 11 residues. The CDR3 sequence: CAILQGFGYTF. CDR3 DNA: TGCGCCATTCTACAGGGCTTCGGCTACACCTTC.

The chain recombines TRBV30 with TRBJ1-2, with a tentative D call TRBD1 (5 bases). The CDR3 runs to 14 residues. Germline CDR1 GTSNPN, CDR2 SVGIG (reference sequence). Trimming removed 0 bases at V and 5 bases at J, with 13 bases between. DNA for the CDR3: TGTGCCTGGAGTGTTGGGGACCTGTTATATGGCTACACCTTC. Translated, it gives CAWSVGDLLYGYTF.

This clonotype has a single count. This chain uses TRBV9 with TRBJ2-3; tentative D call: TRBD2 (6 bases). This CDR3 has 14 amino acids. Germline-derived CDR1 and CDR2 are SGDLS and YYNGEE. The V end was cut by 4 bases, the J end by 5 bases, with 14 bases between. CDR3 sequence: CASSPGGSGDTQYF. Here the CDR3 DNA reads TGTGCCAGCAGCCCCGGGGGTTCGGGAGATACGCAGTATTTT.